The clone carrying this TCR beta chain has just one count. The table came from immunoSEQ multiplex PCR; TCRdb's copy has only in-frame clones and leaves some out. The sample has fewer than 300,000 clones; roughly four fifths are singletons. This sample stems from a study of cytotoxic CD8 clonotypes in ibrutinib-treated CLL. CDR1 and CDR2 from the germline V gene are LGHNA and YSLEER. V lost 1 base and J lost 6, with 16 bases in between. The CDR3 is 16 residues long. This specimen was PBMCs, taken at disease progression, from a patient treated with ibrutinib. The chain employs TRBV4-3 and TRBJ2-1, with a weak D call TRBD2 (6 bases). The TCR comes from a human donor with chronic lymphocytic leukemia. CDR3 bases: TGCGCCAGCAGCCAAGTCTCGGGTGTGGGGGGCAATGAGCAGTTCTTC. Translating it yields CASSQVSGVGGNEQFF.